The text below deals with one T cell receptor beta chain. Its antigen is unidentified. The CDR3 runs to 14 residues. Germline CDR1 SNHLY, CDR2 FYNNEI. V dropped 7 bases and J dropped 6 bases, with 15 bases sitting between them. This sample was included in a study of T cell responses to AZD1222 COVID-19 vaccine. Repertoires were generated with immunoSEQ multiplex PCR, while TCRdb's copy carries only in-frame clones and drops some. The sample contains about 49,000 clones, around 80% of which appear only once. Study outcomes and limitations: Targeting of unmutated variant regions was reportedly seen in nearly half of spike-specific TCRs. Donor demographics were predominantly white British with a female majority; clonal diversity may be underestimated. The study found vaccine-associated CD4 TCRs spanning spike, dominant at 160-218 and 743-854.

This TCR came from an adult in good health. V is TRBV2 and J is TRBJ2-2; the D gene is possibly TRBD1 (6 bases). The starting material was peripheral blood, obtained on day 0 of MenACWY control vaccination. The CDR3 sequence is CASNAGVQSGELFF. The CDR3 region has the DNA TGTGCCAGCAACGCAGGGGTACAATCCGGGGAGCTGTTTTTT.